By share, the clone carrying this T cell receptor beta chain counts as medium-sized. As yet, its antigen is unknown. TRB rearrangements were amplified by multiplex PCR with BIOMED2 TRB-A/B primers. TCRdb re-analysed the multiplex PCR reads in MiXCR, keeping a single row per CDR3 protein. The sample shows several thousand distinct CDR3 sequences, 25% to 35% of them seen only once. Each TRB amplification used roughly 250-550 ng of genomic DNA from blood. The sample is drawn from a study of T and B cells in COVID-19 patients. Overall study results and limits: Blood from mildly ill patients while symptomatic, and early samples from severe cases, were scarce.

The material sequenced was blood. The receptor was isolated from a human donor with active COVID-19.

Here the CDR3 reads CASSDQGRNTGELFF. CDR3 sequence (DNA): TGTGCCAGTAGTGATCAGGGTCGGAACACCGGGGAGCTGTTTTTT. The chain couples TRBV19 to TRBJ2-2, with a possible D match to TRBD1 (5 bases). CDR1 and CDR2 (germline): LNHDA, SQIVND (reference sequence). V was trimmed by 5 bases and J by 1 base, leaving 11 bases between them. This CDR3 has 15 amino acids.